Below are 31 T cell receptor beta chains sequenced from a single sample in a study of blood T cell repertoires in COVID-19. Assay: immunoSEQ multiplex PCR; the TCRdb copy retains only in-frame clones and omits some. The repertoire holds about 26,000 clones, around 90% seen once, with approximately 11% in the top ten. The sample taken for sequencing was peripheral blood. These receptors were obtained from a man between 65 and 85 years old with acute or convalescent COVID-19.

Only one count was recorded for this clone. The chain links TRBV5-5 to TRBJ1-1; TRBD1 agrees at 7 bases. V lost 3 bases and J lost 2; bases outside the gene matches: 7. Germline V CDR1 and CDR2: SGHKS, YYEKEE (reference sequence). This CDR3 comprises 15 residues. The CDR3 here is CASSSVDRPNTEAFF. CDR3 coding DNA: TGTGCCAGCAGCTCAGTGGACAGGCCAAACACTGAAGCTTTCTTT. The whole variable domain, remainder taken from reference TRBV5-5 and TRBJ1-1, is DAGVTQSPTHLIKTRGQQVTLRCSPISGHKSVSWYQQVLGQGPQFIFQYYEKEERGRGNFPDRFSARQFPNYSSELNVNALLLGDSALYLCASSSVDRPNTEAFFGQGTRLTVV.

The rearrangement links TRBV5-8 to TRBJ2-1; 9 bases agree with TRBD1. The V segment lost 4 bases and the J segment 6 bases; nucleotides outside the gene matches: 8. The CDR3 extends over 15 amino acids. Germline V lookup: CDR1 SGHTS, CDR2 YDEGEE. The CDR3, as DNA: TGTGCCAGCAGCCGAACAGGGGGCGTTGTCAATGAGCAGTTCTTC. It specifies CASSRTGGVVNEQFF.

The DNA of the CDR3 is TGTGCCAGCATTGGATCGACAGGTTCCTACAATGAGCAGTTCTTC. Encoded protein: CASIGSTGSYNEQFF. The chain recombines TRBV28 with TRBJ2-1, with a weak D call TRBD1 (6 bases). CDR1 is MDHEN, CDR2 SYDVKM, per germline. This CDR3 has 15 amino acids. V dropped 7 bases and J dropped 1 base, with 14 bases sitting between them.

This clone was observed a single time. The chain joins TRBV19 to TRBJ2-7; tentatively, D is TRBD2 (5 bases). There are 14 residues in the CDR3. Trimming pared 5 bases from V and 2 bases from J, leaving 13 bases between. In germline, CDR1 is LNHDA, CDR2 SQIVND (reference sequence). The CDR3 DNA is TGTGCCAGTAGTCCCGGGGTAAATACCTACGAGCAGTACTTC. Protein product: CASSPGVNTYEQYF.

V usage is TRBV7-2 and J usage is TRBJ2-7; 13 bases match TRBD2. The germline CDR1 and CDR2 sequences are SGHTA and FQGNSA. There are 15 residues in the CDR3. The ends lost 5 bases at V and 7 bases at J; junction bases unmatched: 8. The CDR3 DNA reads as TGTGCCAGCAGCCCTAGGACTAGCGGGAGCATGGAGCAGTACTTC. Amino acid sequence: CASSPRTSGSMEQYF.

The chain uses TRBV6-5 and TRBJ2-1, with TRBD1 as a possible D gene (6 bases). This CDR3 region has 14 residues. V was clipped by 6 bases and J by 2 bases, with 11 bases between them. Germline assignment: CDR1 MNHEY and CDR2 SVGAGI. The CDR3: CASSWTETYNEQFF. The CDR3, as DNA: TGTGCCAGCAGCTGGACAGAGACCTACAATGAGCAGTTCTTC.

V gene TRBV28 combines with J gene TRBJ1-2, with D perhaps TRBD1 (6 bases). The germline gives CDR1 MDHEN, CDR2 SYDVKM. The CDR3 is made up of 13 amino acids. V gave up 6 bases and J gave up 6 bases, with 14 bases separating them. The CDR3 here is CASRVGGAHGYTF. In DNA, the CDR3 is TGTGCCAGCAGGGTAGGGGGGGCGCATGGCTACACCTTC.

This clone was counted a single time. This chain links TRBV18 with TRBJ1-2; a weak D match, TRBD1 (5 bases). Trimming stripped 5 bases from V and 6 bases from J, with 13 bases between. Germline V gene lookup returns CDR1 KGHSH and CDR2 LQKENI. The CDR3 spans 13 residues. CDR3 bases: TGTGCCAGCTCAAGTCTCCGGGGGGATGGCTACACCTTC. It translates to CASSSLRGDGYTF.

V is TRBV2 and J is TRBJ1-1; D is perhaps TRBD1 (5 bases). This CDR3 contains 13 residues. Germline CDR1 reads SNHLY; CDR2 reads FYNNEI. V was pared by 1 base and J by 7 bases, with 10 bases between. CDR3 sequence reads: CASSEGGYGEAFF. CDR3 bases: TGTGCCAGCAGTGAAGGGGGCTATGGTGAAGCTTTCTTT.

The V gene is TRBV4-2, the J gene TRBJ1-2, with D unclear. CDR3 length: 14 amino acids. Germline V CDR1 and CDR2: LGHNA, YNFKEQ. V was clipped by 2 bases and J by 4 bases, with 11 bases between them. CDR3 nucleotide sequence: TGTGCCAGCAGCCAACTTACAGTAATCTATGGCTACACCTTC. Amino acid sequence: CASSQLTVIYGYTF.

The rearrangement links TRBV4-3 to TRBJ1-5, with D possibly matching TRBD1 (5 bases). Trimming took off 1 base at V and 4 bases at J, with 8 bases between the two ends. Looked up from germline, CDR1 is LGHNA and CDR2 is YSLEER. This CDR3 has 14 residues. The CDR3 DNA sequence: TGCGCCAGCAGCCAAGGGACACTGAATCAGCCCCAGCATTTT. Translating it yields CASSQGTLNQPQHF.

This CDR3 is CASSPNTFYGYTF. The CDR3 DNA follows: TGTGCCAGCAGCCCAAACACATTCTATGGCTACACCTTC. The J gene is TRBJ1-2, the V gene TRBV3-1 (or the pseudogene TRBV3-2); D call uncertain. This CDR3 contains 13 residues. Deletions cut 4 bases from V and 4 bases from J, with 10 bases between. CDR1 and CDR2 (germline): LGHDT, YNNKEL (reference sequence).

This chain joins TRBV5-5 and TRBJ2-3, with D perhaps matching TRBD2 (5 bases). From germline, CDR1 is SGHKS and CDR2 YYEKEE (reference sequence). CDR3 length: 13 amino acids. Trimming took 0 bases from V and 6 from J, leaving 8 bases between them. CDR3 protein: CASSLGRTDTQYF. CDR3 bases: TGTGCCAGCAGCTTGGGTAGGACTGATACGCAGTATTTT.

The chain recombines TRBV5-1 with TRBJ2-1; D is possibly TRBD2 (5 bases). This CDR3 contains 14 residues. V lost 0 bases, J lost 9 bases, and 13 bases lay in between. Germline lookup yields CDR1 SGHRS and CDR2 YFSETQ. CDR3 amino acids: CASSLGGGRTEQFF. CDR3 sequence (DNA): TGCGCCAGCAGCTTGGGTGGCGGGCGAACTGAGCAGTTCTTC.

This sequence joins TRBV5-1 and TRBJ2-5; D may be TRBD1 (6 bases). Germline V lookup: CDR1 SGHRS, CDR2 YFSETQ. The CDR3 contains 14 residues. The V end was cut by 3 bases, the J end by 1 base, with 10 bases between. The chain's CDR3 is CASSSQGTQETQYF. The CDR3 coding sequence is TGCGCCAGCAGCTCACAGGGAACCCAAGAGACCCAGTACTTC.

The chain recombines TRBV21-1 with TRBJ1-5; TRBD1 reflects the table's D call only, with no check against the DNA. TRBV21-1 is shown as a pseudogene. CDR3 length: 18 amino acids. As DNA, the CDR3 is TGTGCCAGCAGCACCTCCGGGACAGAACTTATTAGCAATCAGCCCCAGCATTTT. It translates to CASSTSGTELISNQPQHF.

The chain links TRBV7-8 to TRBJ2-5; maybe TRBD2 (5 bases). CDR1 SGHVS and CDR2 FQNEAQ come from the germline V gene. V shed 1 base and J shed 3 bases, with 9 bases lying between them. This CDR3 has 14 residues. CDR3 in amino acids: CASSLGAREETQYF. The CDR3 DNA is TGTGCCAGCAGCTTAGGGGCGCGGGAAGAGACCCAGTACTTC.

This chain joins TRBV18 and TRBJ1-1, with TRBD1 identical over 8 bases. Per germline, CDR1 KGHSH and CDR2 LQKENI. The CDR3 has 16 amino acids. With V trimmed by 6 bases and J by 0 bases, 9 bases remained unmatched. The chain's CDR3 is CASSLGQGGVNTEAFF. In DNA, the CDR3 is TGTGCCAGCTCTCTTGGACAGGGTGGTGTGAACACTGAAGCTTTCTTT.

This chain links TRBV19 with TRBJ1-2, with TRBD1 as a possible D gene (6 bases). Germline CDR1 reads LNHDA; CDR2 reads SQIVND (reference sequence). The CDR3 sequence is 14 residues long. With 5 bases removed from V and 6 bases from J, the gap between germline ends came to 16 bases. CDR3: CASSSLGGGNGYTF. The CDR3 bases are TGTGCCAGTAGTTCCCTCGGGGGGGGCAATGGCTACACCTTC.

The table lists this clone with a count of one. Germline is not matched at one junction end, which may reflect a read error. The chain uses TRBV7-7 and TRBJ2-2; a possible D gene is TRBD2 (5 bases). The CDR3 has 13 residues. Germline CDR1 SSHAT, CDR2 FNYEAQ (reference sequence). The CDR3 protein is CASSSAGHGELFF. CDR3 bases: TGTGCTAGCAGCTCGGCGGGTCACGGGGAGCTGTTTTTT.

The chain combines TRBV5-4 with TRBJ2-1; 7 bases fit TRBD1. Germline CDR1 SGHNT, CDR2 YYREEE (reference sequence). This CDR3 region has 16 residues. Trimming cost V 0 bases and J 4 bases; bases outside gene matches: 7. This CDR3 is CASSLGTRGLYNEQFF. The DNA of the CDR3 is TGTGCCAGCAGCTTGGGAACCAGGGGGTTGTACAATGAGCAGTTCTTC.

This chain joins TRBV27 and TRBJ2-5, with 10 bases lining up with TRBD2. Germline V CDR1 and CDR2: MNHEY, SMNVEV (reference sequence). Trimming at V came to 5 bases and at J to 3 bases, leaving 0 bases not matched to a gene. The CDR3 loop spans 13 amino acids. The CDR3 coding sequence is TGTGCCAGCAGTGGACTAGCGGAAGAGACCCAGTACTTC. Encoded protein: CASSGLAEETQYF.

The chain employs TRBV7-2 and TRBJ2-5; 7 bases align to TRBD1. This CDR3 has 13 residues. The germline V gene encodes CDR1 SGHTA and CDR2 FQGNSA. With V trimmed by 5 bases and J by 3 bases, 3 bases remained unmatched. CDR3 nucleotide sequence: TGTGCCAGCAGCCCGGGGACAGAAGAGACCCAGTACTTC. Translation gives CASSPGTEETQYF.

The rearrangement uses TRBV7-3 and TRBJ2-2; TRBD2 agrees at 9 bases. CDR1 is SGHTA, CDR2 FQGTGA, per germline. The CDR3 loop spans 16 amino acids. With 2 bases clipped from V and 2 bases from J, the junction kept 3 bases outside the gene matches. CDR3 amino acids: CASSLSSGANTGELFF. CDR3 coding DNA: TGTGCCAGCAGCTTATCTAGCGGGGCAAACACCGGGGAGCTGTTTTTT. The whole variable domain, remainder taken from reference TRBV7-3 and TRBJ2-2, is GAGVSQTPSNKVTEKGKYVELRCDPISGHTALYWYRQSLGQGPEFLIYFQGTGAADDSGLPNDRFFAVRPEGSVSTLKIQRTERGDSAVYLCASSLSSGANTGELFFGEGSRLTVL.

J is TRBJ1-4 and V is TRBV27; no definite D call. The CDR3 is made up of 15 amino acids. Trimming removed 5 bases at V and 8 bases at J, with 18 bases between. Germline V gene sequence: CDR1 MNHEY, CDR2 SMNVEV (reference sequence). CDR3: CASSLLGSLGEKLFF. CDR3 sequence (DNA): TGTGCCAGCAGTCTCCTAGGGAGTTTAGGGGAAAAACTGTTTTTT.

This clone was seen more than once but under ten times. The rearrangement joins TRBV19 to TRBJ1-2; 7 positions match TRBD1. CDR3 size: 18 residues. CDR1 and CDR2 from the germline V gene are LNHDA and SQIVND (reference sequence). Losses at the gene ends were 4 bases for V and 4 bases for J; bases not matched to a gene: 18. CDR3 amino acids: CASSRRDSSTTSPYGYTF. CDR3 coding DNA: TGTGCCAGTAGTAGACGGGACAGTTCTACCACAAGCCCCTATGGCTACACCTTC.

The chain recombines TRBV2 with TRBJ2-7, with 10 bases aligning to TRBD2. Germline-derived CDR1 and CDR2 are SNHLY and FYNNEI. The length of the CDR3 is 13 residues. V dropped 9 bases and J dropped 5; count of bases not matched to a gene: 7. The CDR3 spells CASKIAGGHEQYF. CDR3 coding DNA: TGTGCCAGTAAGATAGCGGGAGGACACGAGCAGTACTTC. Drawing the rest from reference TRBV2 and TRBJ2-7, the complete variable domain is EPEVTQTPSHQVTQMGQEVILRCVPISNHLYFYWYRQILGQKVEFLVSFYNNEISEKSEIFDDQFSVERPDGSNFTLKIRSTKLEDSAMYFCASKIAGGHEQYFGPGTRLTVT.

This chain uses TRBV28 with TRBJ2-5; the D is unclear. The CDR3 sequence is 13 residues long. Germline CDR1 reads MDHEN; CDR2 reads SYDVKM. With 3 bases removed from V and 5 bases from J, the gap between germline ends came to 10 bases. The CDR3 protein is CASSLGNRETQYF. CDR3 sequence (DNA): TGTGCCAGCAGTTTGGGCAATAGGGAGACCCAGTACTTC.

The chain combines TRBV5-1 with TRBJ2-3; 8 positions agree with TRBD1. The V and J ends lost 2 bases and 5 bases, in that order; junction bases with no gene match: 7. Germline-derived CDR1 and CDR2 are SGHRS and YFSETQ. CDR3 length equals 15 residues. CDR3 DNA sequence: TGCGCCAGCAGCTTTGCAGGGGGCGAGGGAGATACGCAGTATTTT. Its protein is CASSFAGGEGDTQYF. The complete variable domain, with remaining parts taken from reference TRBV5-1 and TRBJ2-3, reads KAGVTQTPRYLIKTRGQQVTLSCSPISGHRSVSWYQQTPGQGLQFLFEYFSETQRNKGNFPGRFSGRQFSNSRSEMNVSTLELGDSALYLCASSFAGGEGDTQYFGPGTRLTVL.

The V call is TRBV5-1, the J call TRBJ1-2; D call uncertain. Germline CDR1 SGHRS, CDR2 YFSETQ. The CDR3 runs to 16 residues. V was trimmed by 0 bases and J by 4 bases, leaving 16 bases between them. CDR3 DNA sequence: TGCGCCAGCAGCTTGGAGCGCGGAAGGGAGGGCTATGGCTACACCTTC. Translated: CASSLERGREGYGYTF.

The chain carries TRBV4-3 and TRBJ1-1; perhaps TRBD1 as D (6 bases). This CDR3 region has 15 residues. Trimming took 2 bases from V and 5 from J, leaving 15 bases between them. Looked up from germline, CDR1 is LGHNA and CDR2 is YSLEER. CDR3 sequence: CASSQLAGEGTEAFF. The CDR3 DNA follows: TGCGCCAGCAGCCAACTAGCAGGGGAGGGAACTGAAGCTTTCTTT.